The rows below give T cell receptor beta chains drawn from one sample of a study of HIV-infected patients and healthy controls. A single record per CDR3 protein comes from TCRdb applying MiXCR to the 5' RACE reads. The repertoire holds over 55,000 distinct CDR3 sequences, 15% to 20% seen once, with approximately 5% in the top ten. The specimen was CD4+ T cells from blood. Receptors originate from a human donor in good health. CDR3s include the opening cysteine and the closing phenylalanine or tryptophan. A D gene is named only where the DNA matches it firmly. Clone size is given for some rows only: seen once, a few or many times, or a class if the clone is expanded.

V gene	clone size	D gene	J gene	CDR3 protein	CDR3 DNA
TRBV12-3/TRBV12-4	many	.	TRBJ2-7	CASSFWGREQYF	TGTGCCAGCAGTTTCTGGGGACGGGAGCAGTACTTC
TRBV4-3	.	.	TRBJ2-7	CASSQDRRAYEQYF	TGCGCCAGCAGCCAAGATCGCAGGGCCTACGAGCAGTACTTC
TRBV7-9	few	.	TRBJ2-7	CASSPGGPYGHYEQYF	TGTGCCAGCAGTCCGGGTGGACCTTACGGCCATTACGAGCAGTACTTC
TRBV20-1	few	.	TRBJ1-1	CSAIPPNGMNTEAFF	TGCAGTGCTATCCCCCCAAACGGGATGAACACTGAAGCTTTCTTT
TRBV4-2	.	TRBD2	TRBJ2-1	CASSQASGRANEQFF	TGTGCCAGCAGCCAAGCCAGCGGGAGGGCCAATGAGCAGTTCTTC
TRBV5-1	few	.	TRBJ1-1	CASSLESGWGGTEAFF	TGCGCCAGCAGCTTGGAGTCAGGGTGGGGCGGCACTGAAGCTTTCTTT
TRBV7-9	few	.	TRBJ2-2	CASSLALAGAGELFF	TGTGCCAGCAGCTTAGCGTTGGCAGGGGCCGGGGAGCTGTTTTTT
TRBV18	.	.	TRBJ2-3	CASSAADPDQYF	TGTGCCAGTTCTGCCGCGGACCCGGACCAGTATTTT
TRBV14	.	.	TRBJ1-1	CASSQDFWGISGTEAFF	TGTGCCAGCAGCCAAGATTTCTGGGGGATAAGTGGGACTGAAGCTTTCTTT
TRBV29-1	medium-sized	.	TRBJ1-1	CSVVRGNTEAFF	TGCAGCGTTGTACGGGGGAACACTGAAGCTTTCTTT
TRBV12-3/TRBV12-4	.	.	TRBJ1-5	CASSIRDGRNQPQHF	TGTGCCAGCAGCATCCGGGACGGAAGGAATCAGCCCCAGCATTTT
TRBV6-2/TRBV6-3	once	.	TRBJ1-4	CASGGVRATNEKLFF	TGTGCCAGCGGCGGAGTCAGAGCAACTAATGAAAAACTGTTTTTT
TRBV9	few	TRBD1	TRBJ1-1	CASSVGRGRPNTEAFF	TGTGCCAGCAGCGTAGGCAGGGGGCGGCCGAACACTGAAGCTTTCTTT
TRBV29-1	few	.	TRBJ2-7	CSVARQLYYEQYF	TGCAGCGTTGCTCGGCAGCTTTACTACGAGCAGTACTTC
TRBV7-9	once	.	TRBJ1-4	CASSSPASGGRGTEATNEKLFF	TGTGCCAGCAGCTCCCCAGCATCAGGCGGTAGGGGAACAGAGGCAACTAATGAAAAACTGTTTTTT
TRBV9	few	.	TRBJ1-1	CASSAGLINAVFF	TGTGCCAGCAGCGCGGGACTTATAAATGCCGTTTTCTTT
TRBV20-1	many	.	TRBJ1-5	CSARRGGEDQPQHF	TGCAGTGCCCGAAGGGGTGGGGAGGATCAGCCCCAGCATTTT
TRBV20-1	.	TRBD2	TRBJ2-1	CSARDPRTSGSPFF	TGCAGTGCTAGAGATCCGAGGACTAGCGGGAGTCCCTTCTTC
TRBV7-2	once	.	TRBJ1-2	CASSLAKVGYTF	TGTGCCAGCAGCTTAGCGAAAGTTGGCTACACCTTC
TRBV7-2	few	.	TRBJ1-1	CASSLRSGLNTEAFF	TGTGCCAGCAGCTTAAGATCAGGACTGAACACTGAAGCTTTCTTT
TRBV3-1	.	TRBD1	TRBJ1-6	CASSQVWDRAALHF	TGTGCCAGCAGCCAAGTTTGGGACAGAGCGGCCCTCCACTTT
TRBV2	few	.	TRBJ2-3	CAIRDPQGLGTDTQYF	TGTGCCATCCGGGACCCCCAGGGGTTGGGGACAGATACGCAGTATTTT
TRBV19	few	.	TRBJ2-7	CASSILGREGYEQYF	TGTGCCAGTAGTATACTGGGCAGAGAGGGCTACGAGCAGTACTTC
TRBV19	.	TRBD1	TRBJ2-5	CASRSPGGQRQETQYF	TGTGCCAGTAGGAGCCCAGGGGGCCAACGTCAAGAGACCCAGTACTTC
TRBV11-3	.	TRBD1	TRBJ1-2	CASSGTGVGYGYTF	TGTGCCAGCAGCGGGACAGGGGTCGGCTATGGCTACACCTTC
TRBV30	few	.	TRBJ1-5	CAWSVGGVRNQPQHF	TGTGCCTGGAGTGTGGGGGGGGTGAGGAATCAGCCCCAGCATTTT
TRBV7-2	.	.	TRBJ2-1	CASSTPGVTQGYEQFF	TGTGCCAGCAGCACCCCAGGGGTTACCCAGGGCTATGAGCAGTTCTTC
TRBV27	few	.	TRBJ1-1	CASSFDKNTEAFF	TGTGCCAGCAGCTTCGACAAGAACACTGAAGCTTTCTTT
TRBV2	.	.	TRBJ1-2	CASSRQEDYGYTF	TGTGCCAGCAGTCGACAGGAAGACTATGGCTACACCTTC
TRBV29-1	few	TRBD2	TRBJ2-5	CSVVGAGGTQYF	TGCAGCGTTGTAGGAGCGGGGGGGACCCAGTACTTC
TRBV12-5	few	.	TRBJ2-1	CASGFRAGDKQFF	TGTGCTAGTGGTTTTCGGGCCGGGGATAAGCAGTTCTTC
TRBV19	few	.	TRBJ1-2	CASSPPGTLYGYTF	TGTGCCAGTAGTCCCCCCGGGACTCTCTATGGCTACACCTTC
TRBV24-1	.	.	TRBJ2-5	CATSDRGSGETQYF	TGTGCCACCAGTGATCGGGGGAGCGGCGAGACCCAGTACTTC
TRBV29-1	many	.	TRBJ1-2	CSVREGEGDGYTF	TGCAGCGTCCGGGAGGGGGAAGGGGATGGCTACACCTTC
TRBV6-5	many	.	TRBJ2-2	CASRRNTGELFF	TGTGCCAGCAGACGAAACACCGGGGAGCTGTTTTTT
TRBV24-1	few	.	TRBJ2-1	CATSALDRHNEQFF	TGTGCCACCAGTGCCCTGGACCGTCACAATGAGCAGTTCTTC
TRBV7-2	few	TRBD2	TRBJ2-7	CASKGGGSSYEQYF	TGTGCCAGCAAAGGCGGGGGAAGCTCCTACGAGCAGTACTTC
TRBV7-2	many	.	TRBJ1-4	CASSLGGLSAGLNEKLFF	TGTGCCAGCAGCTTAGGAGGATTGTCGGCAGGCCTTAATGAAAAACTGTTTTTT
TRBV12-5	.	TRBD1	TRBJ2-1	CASGLFTGQGAAEQFF	TGTGCTAGTGGTTTGTTTACGGGACAGGGGGCTGCAGAGCAGTTCTTC
TRBV29-1	few	TRBD1	TRBJ2-1	CSVWTGKMGEQFF	TGCAGCGTCTGGACAGGGAAGATGGGTGAGCAGTTCTTC
TRBV20-1	many	TRBD2	TRBJ2-7	CSASDGRRSEQYF	TGCAGTGCTAGCGACGGGAGGCGCTCCGAGCAGTACTTC
TRBV7-6	few	TRBD1	TRBJ1-1	CASSSARGRTEAFF	TGTGCCAGCAGCTCAGCGAGGGGGCGTACTGAAGCTTTCTTT
TRBV24-1	few	.	TRBJ2-1	CATSGVLGPQESYNEQFF	TGTGCCACCAGTGGAGTTTTGGGGCCGCAGGAGTCCTACAATGAGCAGTTCTTC
TRBV4-3	few	.	TRBJ2-1	CASSQVVGPGVPYNEQFF	TGCGCCAGCAGCCAAGTTGTAGGTCCGGGGGTGCCCTACAATGAGCAGTTCTTC
TRBV7-2	many	TRBD1	TRBJ1-4	CASSPKPGQGAEKLFF	TGTGCCAGCAGCCCTAAACCGGGACAGGGAGCCGAAAAACTGTTTTTT
TRBV5-1	.	TRBD1	TRBJ1-6	CASSLALTGVNSPLHF	TGCGCCAGCAGCTTGGCTCTGACAGGGGTTAATTCACCCCTCCACTTT
TRBV30	.	.	TRBJ1-3	CAWSWSGGRNTIYF	TGTGCCTGGAGTTGGTCGGGGGGAAGAAACACCATATATTTT
TRBV27	.	.	TRBJ1-1	CASSLSGRAYEAFF	TGTGCCAGCAGTTTATCCGGCAGGGCGTATGAAGCTTTCTTT